Listed here is a single TCR beta chain. This clonotype was found many times. The antigen it binds to is not known. Base qualities were left out, and no much larger clone turns up one base away. This sample is drawn from a study of spatial heterogeneity in lung cancer (dated by TCRdb to the late 2010s). As for the study more broadly: Beta-chain transcripts were consistently detected in greater numbers than alpha-chain transcripts, which likely reflected higher beta-chain transcript abundance. In the raw uncorrected reads, each unique combination of TCR and UMI appeared on average more than ten times. In non-small cell lung cancer, the study quantitatively compared TCR alpha and beta repertoires across several tumor regions, matched nontumor lung, and blood. The study linked features of the TCR repertoire to counts of nonsynonymous mutations, which were determined by whole-exome sequencing of tumor tissue. At surgery, 220 tumor regions, around 65 matched nontumor lung samples and a few dozen PBMC samples were TCR-sequenced for both alpha and beta chains.

What the work shows at the level of the full study, not this receptor alone: Ubiquitous expanded tumor TCRs showed up in blood more often at tumor resection than at routine follow-up. Confirming at a functional level the hypothesis that regional TCRs recognize regional mutations was considered to require additional single-cell paired TCR alpha and beta sequencing.

Libraries were made using 5' RACE. The sequencer listed for this sample is NextSeq 500. To allow correction of PCR and sequencing errors, the TCR library protocol tagged every TCR cDNA molecule with a unique molecular identifier. The study's processing was this. Decombinator tools were used for TCR identification, UMI-based error correction and CDR3 extraction. Expanded TCRs were defined as those above a frequency of 2 per 1,000, corresponding to the top 1% of the tumor frequency distribution. Renyi diversity was computed with the R vegan package after each repertoire had been subsampled 100 times to 5,000 TCRs. CDR3 similarity networks were built from amino acid triplet string-kernel similarity, connecting CDR3s with pairwise similarity above 0.82. TCRdb reworked the public reads: Q25 trimming with fastp, MiXCR clone assembly, productive beta chains retained. Here each entry gathers all rows of one CDR3 protein and keeps the most common genes and DNA. TCRdb assigned the V and J calls; the authors' analysis was not used. This sample holds some 100,000 distinct CDR3 sequences; around 10% were observed only once. Of the sample, less than 8.5% falls within the top ten clones.

According to the study, the label for this sample's time point signals: sample taken at primary tumor resection. Without any cell sorting, TCR sequencing was performed on whole RNA extracted either from tumor and nontumor lung tissue or from cryopreserved PBMC samples. Donors were around 71 patients with early-stage, untreated non-small cell lung cancer from the lung TRACERx cohort. Only patients for whom sufficient RNA was available from at least two tumor regions were selected for TCR sequencing. This sequence originates from a male donor with early-stage non-small cell lung cancer. Sequenced material: PBMCs, taken at surgery.

The base sequence is TGCAGTGCTAGAGATGCACAGGCGGGCTTGGGCTACACCTTC. It encodes CSARDAQAGLGYTF. The sequence is built from TRBV20-1 and TRBJ1-2; tentative D gene TRBD1, with 5 bases matching. From the germline V gene (reference sequence), CDR1 is DFQATT and CDR2 is SNEGSKA. Trimming costs V 0 bases and J 8 bases, and their ends lie 16 bases apart. From the cysteine through the phenylalanine, the CDR3 covers 14 amino acids. CDR3 DNA only is kept here, 42 bases in frame from base 1.